The 17 T cell receptor beta chains listed next were all sequenced from one sample in a study of T-cell reconstitution after alpha-beta-depleted transplantation in children. Preparation of the TCRbeta library used unique molecular identifiers. One entry per CDR3 protein, called by TCRdb with MiXCR from the PCR reads. The table records 900,000 or so distinct CDR3 sequences, about 15% of them present only once. The specimen was PBMCs, mostly from graft donor cells, collected 360 days after TCRalphabeta/CD19-depleted stem cell transplant. The receptor set was obtained from a male patient between 10 and 17 years old who had a stem cell transplant for acute lymphoblastic leukemia, so the T cells may come from the graft donor.

As DNA, the CDR3 is TGTGCCACCTCAGTGGGGAGGGAGCAGTACTTC. Translating it yields CATSVGREQYF. The rearrangement uses TRBV24-1 and TRBJ2-7; tentatively, D is TRBD2 (6 bases). V lost 9 bases to trimming and J lost 7 bases, with 12 bases between them. The CDR3 runs 11 residues. Germline CDR1 reads KGHDR; CDR2 reads SFDVKD.

This clonotype was picked up a small number of times. The chain employs TRBV5-1 and TRBJ2-3, with D maybe TRBD1 (6 bases). The CDR3 is 15 residues long. Deletions cut 2 bases from V and 3 bases from J, with 13 bases between. Per germline, CDR1 SGHRS and CDR2 YFSETQ. As DNA, the CDR3 is TGCGCCAGCAGCTTCGGGCAGGGGAAGACAGATACGCAGTATTTT. As protein: CASSFGQGKTDTQYF. The whole variable domain, filled in from reference TRBV5-1 and TRBJ2-3, reads KAGVTQTPRYLIKTRGQQVTLSCSPISGHRSVSWYQQTPGQGLQFLFEYFSETQRNKGNFPGRFSGRQFSNSRSEMNVSTLELGDSALYLCASSFGQGKTDTQYFGPGTRLTVL.

The CDR3 reads CASSSRYRQVGTEAFF. CDR3 bases: TGTGCCAGCAGCTCGCGTTACAGACAAGTGGGCACTGAAGCTTTCTTT. This chain links TRBV27 with TRBJ1-1; D call uncertain. Trimming took 6 bases from V and 4 from J, leaving 21 bases between them. Germline lookup yields CDR1 MNHEY and CDR2 SMNVEV (reference sequence). The CDR3 consists of 16 residues.

This clonotype was seen at least ten times. V usage is TRBV7-8 and J usage is TRBJ2-1; 11 bases are a match to TRBD2. From germline, CDR1 is SGHVS and CDR2 FQNEAQ. CDR3 length equals 17 residues. Trimming cost V 5 bases and J 4 bases; bases outside gene matches: 10. The CDR3, as DNA: TGTGCCAGCAGCAACGCACCCGGGACTAGCGGATACAATGAGCAGTTCTTC. This translates into CASSNAPGTSGYNEQFF.

Only a few counts were recorded for this clonotype. V and J are TRBV15 and TRBJ2-5, with unresolved D. Germline loops: CDR1 LNHNV, CDR2 YYDKDF (reference sequence). The CDR3 is 11 amino acids. V lost 3 bases and J lost 7, with 6 bases in between. The DNA of the CDR3 is TGTGCCACCAGCAGGGAAGGGACCCAGTACTTC. It codes for CATSREGTQYF.

This chain joins TRBV2 and TRBJ2-3; no reliable D call. The CDR3 contains 11 residues. V was shortened by 8 bases and J by 4 bases, with 7 bases between the two germline ends. CDR1 and CDR2 (germline): SNHLY, FYNNEI. The CDR3 here is CASQRSDTQYF. The CDR3 DNA reads as TGTGCCAGCCAGAGATCAGATACGCAGTATTTT.

The chain has TRBV5-1 and TRBJ2-3, with no clear D. Trimming took off 4 bases at V and 4 bases at J, with 13 bases between the two ends. CDR1 and CDR2 from the germline V gene are SGHRS and YFSETQ. The CDR3 runs 14 residues. The CDR3 is CASSQFSGADTQYF. Here the CDR3 DNA reads TGCGCCAGCAGCCAGTTCTCTGGTGCAGATACGCAGTATTTT.

This clonotype occurred many times. For the CDR3, the DNA is TGCGCCAGCAGCTTGGTTGCCGGACTAGGATCCTACGAGCAGTACTTC. It yields the protein CASSLVAGLGSYEQYF. The rearrangement links TRBV5-1 to TRBJ2-7; the match to TRBD2 covers 7 bases. This CDR3 is 16 amino acids long. Germline CDR1 SGHRS, CDR2 YFSETQ. The junction had 7 bases not matched to a gene; V was cut back by 0 bases and J by 1 base.

This clonotype occurred a few times. The rearrangement uses TRBV9 and TRBJ1-5; no clear D. The germline gives CDR1 SGDLS, CDR2 YYNGEE. Between the trimmed V and J ends, which lost 4 bases and 11 bases, there was a span of 16 bases. The length of the CDR3 is 13 residues. The CDR3, as DNA: TGTGCCAGCAGCATTTCCCCCGACGGTACCCAGCATTTT. Its translation is CASSISPDGTQHF.

The rearrangement uses TRBV20-1 and TRBJ2-6; the D gene is possibly TRBD1 (8 bases). CDR3 length: 15 residues. Germline CDR1 DFQATT, CDR2 SNEGSKA (reference sequence). Between the trimmed V and J ends, which lost 4 bases and 1 base, there was a span of 11 bases. The CDR3 is CSATQGGSGANVLTF. CDR3 DNA: TGCAGTGCTACACAGGGGGGGTCTGGGGCCAACGTCCTGACTTTC.

This chain uses TRBV12-3 or TRBV12-4 with TRBJ2-3, with a tentative D call TRBD1 (5 bases). The CDR3 sequence is 11 residues long. V shed 6 bases and J shed 10 bases, with 11 bases lying between them. This CDR3 is CASRDLGAQYF. The CDR3 DNA follows: TGTGCCAGCAGGGATCTAGGGGCGCAGTATTTT.

The chain uses TRBV9 and TRBJ1-2, with a weak D call TRBD1 (5 bases). There are 14 residues in the CDR3. The germline gives CDR1 SGDLS, CDR2 YYNGEE. V shed 4 bases and J shed 4 bases, with 14 bases lying between them. The CDR3 DNA follows: TGTGCCAGCAGCCTCAGGGCGGCCCCCTATGGCTACACCTTC. Translating it yields CASSLRAAPYGYTF. The full variable domain, with the rest looked up from reference TRBV9 and TRBJ1-2, is DSGVTQTPKHLITATGQRVTLRCSPRSGDLSVYWYQQSLDQGLQFLIQYYNGEERAKGNILERFSAQQFPDLHSELNLSSLELGDSALYFCASSLRAAPYGYTFGSGTRLTVV.

This clonotype was seen repeatedly, ten times or more. The rearrangement uses TRBV11-2 and TRBJ2-3, with D unresolved. The germline V gene has CDR1 SGHAT and CDR2 FQNNGV. Trimming took 0 bases from V and 2 from J, leaving 6 bases between them. The CDR3 loop spans 14 amino acids. The CDR3 DNA is TGTGCCAGCAGCTTAGATGGGCCCACAGATACGCAGTATTTT. Amino acids: CASSLDGPTDTQYF.

The chain recombines TRBV20-1 with TRBJ1-5; no reliable D call. The CDR3 is 15 residues long. The V end lost 1 base, the J end lost 0 bases, and 10 bases lay between the germline ends. The germline gives CDR1 DFQATT, CDR2 SNEGSKA (reference sequence). The CDR3 protein is CSARGRRASNQPQHF. As DNA, the CDR3 is TGCAGTGCTAGAGGCCGACGGGCTAGCAATCAGCCCCAGCATTTT.

In this sample, this clonotype turned up many times. The chain uses TRBV5-6 and TRBJ2-1, with no clear D. Germline-derived CDR1 and CDR2 are SGHDT and YYEEEE. CDR3 length equals 9 residues. The V end was cut by 1 base, the J end by 12 bases, with 2 bases between. The CDR3: CASSLMQFF. The CDR3 DNA reads TGTGCCAGCAGCTTGATGCAGTTCTTC.

This clonotype was detected a few times. The rearrangement uses TRBV29-1 and TRBJ2-7; 12 bases map to TRBD1. CDR1 SQVTM and CDR2 ANQGSEA come from the germline V gene. The CDR3 has 15 amino acids. Losses at the gene ends were 6 bases for V and 4 bases for J; bases not matched to a gene: 10. The CDR3 sequence is CSVTGTGGDSYEQYF. As DNA, the CDR3 is TGCAGCGTAACCGGGACAGGGGGCGATAGTTACGAGCAGTACTTC.

This clonotype was picked up a small number of times. J is TRBJ1-2 and V is TRBV11-2; 11 nucleotides agree with TRBD1. V dropped 5 bases and J dropped 2; count of bases not matched to a gene: 13. CDR1 and CDR2 (germline): SGHAT, FQNNGV. The CDR3 contains 18 residues. CDR3 nucleotide sequence: TGTGCCAGCAGCCGCCTTCGTGGACAGGGGGCGATGAACTATGGCTACACCTTC. Translation gives CASSRLRGQGAMNYGYTF.